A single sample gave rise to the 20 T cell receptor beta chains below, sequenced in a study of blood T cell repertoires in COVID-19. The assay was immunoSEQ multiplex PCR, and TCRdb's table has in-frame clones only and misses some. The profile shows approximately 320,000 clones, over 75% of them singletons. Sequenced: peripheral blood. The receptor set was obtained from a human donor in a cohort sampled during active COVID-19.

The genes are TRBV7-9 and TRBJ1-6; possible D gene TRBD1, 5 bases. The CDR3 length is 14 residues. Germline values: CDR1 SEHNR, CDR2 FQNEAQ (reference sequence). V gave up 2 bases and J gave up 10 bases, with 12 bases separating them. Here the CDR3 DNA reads TGTGCCAGCAGCTTAATCCAGGGAAAATCACCCCTCCACTTT. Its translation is CASSLIQGKSPLHF.

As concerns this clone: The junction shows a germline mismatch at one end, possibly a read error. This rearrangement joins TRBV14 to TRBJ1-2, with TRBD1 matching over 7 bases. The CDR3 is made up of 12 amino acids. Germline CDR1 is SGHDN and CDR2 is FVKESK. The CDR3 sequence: CASSQDRRGQDF. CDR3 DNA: TGTGCCAGCAGCCAAGATCGTCGAGGACAGGACTTC.

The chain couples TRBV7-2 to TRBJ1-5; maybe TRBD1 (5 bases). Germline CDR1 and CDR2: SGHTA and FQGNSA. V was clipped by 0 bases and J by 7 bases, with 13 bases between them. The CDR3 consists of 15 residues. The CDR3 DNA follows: TGTGCCAGCAGCTTAGCCCAGGGACTTCAACAGCCCCAGCATTTT. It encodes CASSLAQGLQQPQHF.

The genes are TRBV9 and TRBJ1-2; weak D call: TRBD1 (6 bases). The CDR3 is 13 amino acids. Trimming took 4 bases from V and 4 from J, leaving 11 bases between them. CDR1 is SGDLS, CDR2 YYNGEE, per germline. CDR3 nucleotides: TGTGCCAGCAGCACAGGGACCCTCTATGGCTACACCTTC. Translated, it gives CASSTGTLYGYTF.

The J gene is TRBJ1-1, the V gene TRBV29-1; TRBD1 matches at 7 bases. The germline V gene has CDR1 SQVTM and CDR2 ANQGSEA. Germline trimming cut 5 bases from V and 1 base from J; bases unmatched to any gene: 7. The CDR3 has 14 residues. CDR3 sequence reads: CSVNHRGANTEAFF. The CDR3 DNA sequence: TGCAGCGTTAATCACAGGGGAGCGAACACTGAAGCTTTCTTT. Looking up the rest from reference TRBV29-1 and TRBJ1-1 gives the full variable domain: SAVISQKPSRDICQRGTSLTIQCQVDSQVTMMFWYRQQPGQSLTLIATANQGSEATYESGFVIDKFPISRPNLTFSTLTVSNMSPEDSSIYLCSVNHRGANTEAFFGQGTRLTVV.

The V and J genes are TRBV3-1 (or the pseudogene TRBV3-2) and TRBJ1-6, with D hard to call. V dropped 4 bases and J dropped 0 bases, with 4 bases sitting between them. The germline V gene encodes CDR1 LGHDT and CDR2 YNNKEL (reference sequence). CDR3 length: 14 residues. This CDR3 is CASSLSSYNSPLHF. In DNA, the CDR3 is TGTGCCAGCAGCCTTAGCTCCTATAATTCACCCCTCCACTTT.

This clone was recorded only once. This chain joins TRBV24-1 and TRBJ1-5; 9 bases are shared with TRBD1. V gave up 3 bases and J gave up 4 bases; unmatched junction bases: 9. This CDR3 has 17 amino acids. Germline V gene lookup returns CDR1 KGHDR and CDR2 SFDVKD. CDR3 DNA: TGTGCCACCAGTGATACCCCGGGACAGGGTCTTAATCAGCCCCAGCATTTT. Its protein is CATSDTPGQGLNQPQHF.

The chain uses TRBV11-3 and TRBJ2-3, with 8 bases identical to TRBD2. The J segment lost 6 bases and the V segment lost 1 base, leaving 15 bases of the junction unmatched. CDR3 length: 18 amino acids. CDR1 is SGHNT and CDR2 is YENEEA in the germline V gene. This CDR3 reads CASSLVGAPGGRSDTQYF. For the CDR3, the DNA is TGTGCCAGCAGCTTAGTTGGGGCGCCGGGGGGGCGGTCGGATACGCAGTATTTT.

The CDR3 sequence is CASSLRRWDRETNIQYF. Here the CDR3 DNA reads TGTGCCAGCAGCTTACGGCGTTGGGACAGGGAGACCAACATTCAGTACTTC. The chain couples TRBV11-2 to TRBJ2-4; the match to TRBD1 covers 9 bases. The CDR3 extends over 17 amino acids. The V gene end was trimmed by 2 bases and the J gene end by 7 bases; junction bases not matched to a gene: 12. CDR1 and CDR2 (germline): SGHAT, FQNNGV.

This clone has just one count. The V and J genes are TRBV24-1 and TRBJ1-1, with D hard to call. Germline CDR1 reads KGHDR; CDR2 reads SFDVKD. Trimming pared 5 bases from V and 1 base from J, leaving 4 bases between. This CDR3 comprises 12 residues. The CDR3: CATSGQNTEAFF. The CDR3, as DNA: TGTGCCACCAGTGGGCAGAACACTGAAGCTTTCTTT.

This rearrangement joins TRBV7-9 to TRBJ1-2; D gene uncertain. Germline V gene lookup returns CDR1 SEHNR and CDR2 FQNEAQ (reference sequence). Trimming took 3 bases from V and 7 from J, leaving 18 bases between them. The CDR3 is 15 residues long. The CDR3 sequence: CASSFVQLQEVGYTF. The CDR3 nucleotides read TGTGCCAGCAGCTTTGTCCAGCTTCAAGAGGTTGGCTACACCTTC. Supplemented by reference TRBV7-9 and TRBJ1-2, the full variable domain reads DTGVSQNPRHKITKRGQNVTFRCDPISEHNRLYWYRQTLGQGPEFLTYFQNEAQLEKSRLLSDRFSAERPKGSFSTLEIQRTEQGDSAMYLCASSFVQLQEVGYTFGSGTRLTVV.

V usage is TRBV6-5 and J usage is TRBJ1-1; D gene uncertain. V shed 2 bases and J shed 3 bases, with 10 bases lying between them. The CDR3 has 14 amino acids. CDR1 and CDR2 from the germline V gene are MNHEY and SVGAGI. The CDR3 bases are TGTGCCAGCAGTTACGTGGGAGCCGACACTGAAGCTTTCTTT. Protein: CASSYVGADTEAFF.

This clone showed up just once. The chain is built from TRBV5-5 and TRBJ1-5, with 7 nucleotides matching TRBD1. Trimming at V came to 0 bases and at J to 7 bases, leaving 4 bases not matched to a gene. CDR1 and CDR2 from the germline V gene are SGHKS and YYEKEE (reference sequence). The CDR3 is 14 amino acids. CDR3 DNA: TGTGCCAGCAGCTTGGGACAGGGACCCCAGCCCCAGCATTTT. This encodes CASSLGQGPQPQHF.

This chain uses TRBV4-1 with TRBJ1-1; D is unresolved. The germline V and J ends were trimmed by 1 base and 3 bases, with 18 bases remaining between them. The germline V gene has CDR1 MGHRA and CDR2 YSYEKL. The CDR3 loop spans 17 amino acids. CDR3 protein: CASSQVETGLKYTEAFF. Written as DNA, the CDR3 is TGCGCCAGCAGCCAAGTAGAGACCGGGTTGAAGTACACTGAAGCTTTCTTT.

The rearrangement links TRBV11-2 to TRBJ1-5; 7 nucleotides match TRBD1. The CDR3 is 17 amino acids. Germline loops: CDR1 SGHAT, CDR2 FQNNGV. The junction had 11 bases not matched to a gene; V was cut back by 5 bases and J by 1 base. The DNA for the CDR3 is TGTGCCAGCAGCCGTTCTACCGGGACAGAGAGCAATCAGCCCCAGCATTTT. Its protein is CASSRSTGTESNQPQHF.

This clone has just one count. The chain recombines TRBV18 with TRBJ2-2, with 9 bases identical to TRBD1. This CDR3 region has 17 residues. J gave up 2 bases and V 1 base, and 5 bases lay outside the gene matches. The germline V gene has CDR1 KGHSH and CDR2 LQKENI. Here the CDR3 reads CASSPLGTGTNTGELFF. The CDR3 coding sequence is TGTGCCAGCTCACCACTGGGGACAGGGACAAACACCGGGGAGCTGTTTTTT.

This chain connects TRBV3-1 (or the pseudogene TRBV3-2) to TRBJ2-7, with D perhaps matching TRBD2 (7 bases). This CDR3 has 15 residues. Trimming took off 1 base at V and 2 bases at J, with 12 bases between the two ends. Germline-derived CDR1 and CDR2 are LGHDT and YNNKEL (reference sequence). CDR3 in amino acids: CASSQVGGGTYEQYF. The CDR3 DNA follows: TGTGCCAGCAGCCAAGTAGGGGGGGGGACCTACGAGCAGTACTTC.

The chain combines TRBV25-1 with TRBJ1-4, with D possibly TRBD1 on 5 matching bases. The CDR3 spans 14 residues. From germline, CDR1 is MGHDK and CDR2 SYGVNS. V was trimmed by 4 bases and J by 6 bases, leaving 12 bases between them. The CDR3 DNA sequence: TGTGCCAGCAGTGCCGGCCGGGACTATGAAAAACTGTTTTTT. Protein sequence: CASSAGRDYEKLFF.

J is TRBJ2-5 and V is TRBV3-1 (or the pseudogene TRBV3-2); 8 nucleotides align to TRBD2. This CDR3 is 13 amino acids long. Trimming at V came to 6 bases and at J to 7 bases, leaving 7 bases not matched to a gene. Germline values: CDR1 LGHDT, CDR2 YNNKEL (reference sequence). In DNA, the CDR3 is TGTGCCAGCAGGGGAGCGGGGGTGGGGACCCAGTACTTC. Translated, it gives CASRGAGVGTQYF.

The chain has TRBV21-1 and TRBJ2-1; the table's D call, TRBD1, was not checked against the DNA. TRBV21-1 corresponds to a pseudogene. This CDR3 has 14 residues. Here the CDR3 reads CASSARQGWDEQFF. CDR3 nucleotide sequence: TGTGCCAGCAGCGCCCGACAGGGTTGGGATGAGCAGTTCTTC.